The clone carrying this T cell receptor (beta chain) was found once. Its antigen is not known. These data are taken from a study of cytomegalovirus exposure and HLA in healthy donors. The study, taken as a whole, reports: Presence/absence analyses assumed roughly uniform sequencing depth across donors, which may not hold.

PCR involved 60 Vbeta and 13 Jbeta primers. The method was immunoSEQ multiplex PCR; TCRdb's version includes in-frame clones alone and lacks a portion of them. The profile shows 100,000 to 150,000 clones, 80% of them singletons. Trimming removed 0 bases from V and 2 bases from J; junction bases left unmatched: 6. There are 16 residues in the CDR3. Germline V gives CDR1 LGHNA, CDR2 YSLEER. The chain is built from TRBV4-3 and TRBJ2-7, with 8 bases aligning to TRBD1. This clonotype originated in a male donor in good health and CMV-seronegative. Specimen: PBMCs. The CDR3 sequence: CASSQDYGDRPYEQYF. DNA of the CDR3: TGCGCCAGCAGCCAAGATTACGGGGACAGGCCCTACGAGCAGTACTTC.